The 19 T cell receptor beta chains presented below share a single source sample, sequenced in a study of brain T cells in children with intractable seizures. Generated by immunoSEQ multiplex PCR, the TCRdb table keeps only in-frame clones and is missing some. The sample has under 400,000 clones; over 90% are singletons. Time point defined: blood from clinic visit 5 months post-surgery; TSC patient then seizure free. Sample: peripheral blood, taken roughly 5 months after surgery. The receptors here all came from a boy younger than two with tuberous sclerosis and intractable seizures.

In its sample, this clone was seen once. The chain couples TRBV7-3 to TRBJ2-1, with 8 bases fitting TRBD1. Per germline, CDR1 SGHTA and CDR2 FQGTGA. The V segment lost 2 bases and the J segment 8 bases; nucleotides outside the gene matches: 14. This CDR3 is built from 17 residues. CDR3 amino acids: CASSLLPPGQEVDEQFF. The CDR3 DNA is TGTGCCAGCAGCTTACTCCCCCCGGGACAGGAGGTGGATGAGCAGTTCTTC. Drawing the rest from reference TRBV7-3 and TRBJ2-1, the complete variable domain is GAGVSQTPSNKVTEKGKYVELRCDPISGHTALYWYRQSLGQGPEFLIYFQGTGAADDSGLPNDRFFAVRPEGSVSTLKIQRTERGDSAVYLCASSLLPPGQEVDEQFFGPGTRLTVL.

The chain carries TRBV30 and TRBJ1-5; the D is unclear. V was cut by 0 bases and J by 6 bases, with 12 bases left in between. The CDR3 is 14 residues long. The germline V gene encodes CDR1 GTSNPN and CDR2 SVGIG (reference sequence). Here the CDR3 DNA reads TGTGCCTGGAGTGTACTGAGTGGGAGTCAGCCCCAGCATTTT. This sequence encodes CAWSVLSGSQPQHF.

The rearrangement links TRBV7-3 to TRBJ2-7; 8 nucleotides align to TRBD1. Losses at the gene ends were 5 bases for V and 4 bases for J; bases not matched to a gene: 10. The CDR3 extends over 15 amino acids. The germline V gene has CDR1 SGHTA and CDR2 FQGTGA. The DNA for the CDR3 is TGTGCCAGCAGCCCGACCGGGACAGGAGTTTACGAGCAGTACTTC. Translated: CASSPTGTGVYEQYF. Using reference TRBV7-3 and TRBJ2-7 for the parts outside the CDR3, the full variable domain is GAGVSQTPSNKVTEKGKYVELRCDPISGHTALYWYRQSLGQGPEFLIYFQGTGAADDSGLPNDRFFAVRPEGSVSTLKIQRTERGDSAVYLCASSPTGTGVYEQYFGPGTRLTVT.

For the CDR3, the DNA is TGCGCCAGGTCCGAGGGTCCCTATGGCTACACCTTC. Its protein product is CARSEGPYGYTF. The genes are TRBV10-1 and TRBJ1-2; no clear D. Looked up from germline, CDR1 is WNHNN and CDR2 is SYGVQD (reference sequence). Trimming left V 9 bases short and J 4 bases short, with 12 bases between. The CDR3 contains 12 residues.

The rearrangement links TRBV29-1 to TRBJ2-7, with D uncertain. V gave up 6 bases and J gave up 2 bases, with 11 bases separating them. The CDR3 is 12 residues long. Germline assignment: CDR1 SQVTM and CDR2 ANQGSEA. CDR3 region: CSVQDGAYEQYF. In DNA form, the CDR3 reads TGCAGCGTCCAAGACGGAGCCTACGAGCAGTACTTC.

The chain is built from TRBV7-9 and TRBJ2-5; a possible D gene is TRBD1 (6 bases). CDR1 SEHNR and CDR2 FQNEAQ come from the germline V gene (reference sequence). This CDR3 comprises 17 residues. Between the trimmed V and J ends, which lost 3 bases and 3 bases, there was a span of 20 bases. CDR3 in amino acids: CASSLQVISDRKETQYF. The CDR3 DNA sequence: TGTGCCAGCAGCTTGCAAGTCATATCGGACAGAAAAGAGACCCAGTACTTC. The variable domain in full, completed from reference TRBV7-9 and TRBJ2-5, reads DTGVSQNPRHKITKRGQNVTFRCDPISEHNRLYWYRQTLGQGPEFLTYFQNEAQLEKSRLLSDRFSAERPKGSFSTLEIQRTEQGDSAMYLCASSLQVISDRKETQYFGPGTRLLVL.

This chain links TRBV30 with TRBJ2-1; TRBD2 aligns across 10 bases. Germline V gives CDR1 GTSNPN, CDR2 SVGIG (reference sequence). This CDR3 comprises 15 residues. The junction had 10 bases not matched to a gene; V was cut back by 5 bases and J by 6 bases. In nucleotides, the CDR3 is TGTGCCTGGGGGCCCGGGACTAGCGCCCTCAATGAGCAGTTCTTC. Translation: CAWGPGTSALNEQFF.

The CDR3 DNA is TGTGCCAGCAGCTTAGATCTGACTAGCGGAAGGTCCTACAATGAGCAGTTCTTC. This encodes CASSLDLTSGRSYNEQFF. The chain combines TRBV11-3 with TRBJ2-1, with 9 bases identical to TRBD2. J was trimmed by 1 base and V by 0 bases; bases with no gene match: 7. The CDR3 consists of 18 residues. Looked up from germline, CDR1 is SGHNT and CDR2 is YENEEA.

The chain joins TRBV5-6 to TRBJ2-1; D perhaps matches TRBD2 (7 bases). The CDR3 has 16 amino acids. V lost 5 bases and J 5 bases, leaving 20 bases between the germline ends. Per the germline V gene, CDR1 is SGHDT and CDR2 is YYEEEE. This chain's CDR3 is CASSLVGGRGHNEQFF. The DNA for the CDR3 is TGTGCCAGCAGTCTAGTGGGGGGGCGCGGGCACAATGAGCAGTTCTTC.

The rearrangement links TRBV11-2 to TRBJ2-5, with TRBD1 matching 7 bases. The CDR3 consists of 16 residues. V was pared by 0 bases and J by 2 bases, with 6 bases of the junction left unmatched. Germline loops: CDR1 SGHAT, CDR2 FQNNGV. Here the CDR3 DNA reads TGTGCCAGCAGCTTAGACGGTGACAGGGCGCAAGAGACCCAGTACTTC. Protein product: CASSLDGDRAQETQYF.

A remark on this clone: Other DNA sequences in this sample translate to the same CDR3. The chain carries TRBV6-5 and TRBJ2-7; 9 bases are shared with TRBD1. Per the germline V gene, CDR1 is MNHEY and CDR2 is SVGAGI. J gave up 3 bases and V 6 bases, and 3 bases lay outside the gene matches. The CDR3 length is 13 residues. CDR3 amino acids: CASSGTGSYEQYF. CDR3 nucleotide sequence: TGTGCCAGCAGCGGGACAGGGAGCTACGAGCAGTACTTC.

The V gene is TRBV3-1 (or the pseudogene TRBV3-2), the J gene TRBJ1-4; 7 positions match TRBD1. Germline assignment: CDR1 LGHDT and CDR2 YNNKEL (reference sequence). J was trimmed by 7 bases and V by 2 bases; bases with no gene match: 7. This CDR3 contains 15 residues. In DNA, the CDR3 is TGTGCCAGCAGCCAACGAAGGGGGCATAGTGAAAAACTGTTTTTT. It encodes CASSQRRGHSEKLFF.

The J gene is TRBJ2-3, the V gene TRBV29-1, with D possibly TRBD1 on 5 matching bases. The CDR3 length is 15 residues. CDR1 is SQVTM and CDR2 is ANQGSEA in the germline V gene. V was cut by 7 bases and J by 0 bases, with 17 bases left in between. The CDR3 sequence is CSAAPETASTDTQYF. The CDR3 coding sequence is TGCAGCGCCGCGCCCGAGACAGCTAGCACAGATACGCAGTATTTT.

CDR3 nucleotides: TGTGCCAGCAGCCCACAGCCTTCAGGCTACACCTTC. Translating gives CASSPQPSGYTF. V usage is TRBV5-8 and J usage is TRBJ1-2; D not certain. V lost 4 bases and J lost 8, with 12 bases in between. The CDR3 consists of 12 residues. CDR1 and CDR2 from the germline V gene are SGHTS and YDEGEE. The entire variable domain, with the rest obtained from reference TRBV5-8 and TRBJ1-2, is as follows: EAGVTQSPTHLIKTRGQQATLRCSPISGHTSVYWYQQALGLGLQFLLWYDEGEERNRGNFPPRFSGRQFPNYSSELNVNALELEDSALYLCASSPQPSGYTFGSGTRLTVV.

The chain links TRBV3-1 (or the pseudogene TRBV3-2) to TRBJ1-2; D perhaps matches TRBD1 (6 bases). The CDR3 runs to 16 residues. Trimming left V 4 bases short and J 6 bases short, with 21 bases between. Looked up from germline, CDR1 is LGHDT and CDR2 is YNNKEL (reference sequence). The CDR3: CASSPIGGGESHGYTF. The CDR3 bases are TGTGCCAGCAGCCCCATTGGAGGGGGGGAGTCACATGGCTACACCTTC.

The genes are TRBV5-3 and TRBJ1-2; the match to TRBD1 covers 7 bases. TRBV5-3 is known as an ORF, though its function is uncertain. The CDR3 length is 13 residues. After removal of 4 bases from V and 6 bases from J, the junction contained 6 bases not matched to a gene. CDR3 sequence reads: CARSLGDRDGYTF. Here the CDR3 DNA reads TGTGCCAGAAGCCTAGGGGACAGAGATGGCTACACCTTC.

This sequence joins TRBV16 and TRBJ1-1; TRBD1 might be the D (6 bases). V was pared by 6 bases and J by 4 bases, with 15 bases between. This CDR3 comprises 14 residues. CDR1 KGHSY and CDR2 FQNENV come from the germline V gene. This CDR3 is CASRTNRAGTEAFF. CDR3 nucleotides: TGTGCCAGCAGAACTAACAGGGCGGGCACTGAAGCTTTCTTT.

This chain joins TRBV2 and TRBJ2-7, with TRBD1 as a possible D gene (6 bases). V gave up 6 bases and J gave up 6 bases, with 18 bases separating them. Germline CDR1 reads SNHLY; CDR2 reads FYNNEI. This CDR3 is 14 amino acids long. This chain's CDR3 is CASRAGAGETEQYF. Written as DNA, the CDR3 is TGTGCCAGCAGAGCTGGGGCAGGGGAAACCGAGCAGTACTTC.

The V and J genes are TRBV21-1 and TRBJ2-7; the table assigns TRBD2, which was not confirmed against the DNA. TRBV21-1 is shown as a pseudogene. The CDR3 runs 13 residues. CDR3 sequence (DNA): TGTGCCAGGACCGCGGGACTCAACTACGAGCAGTACTTC. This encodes CARTAGLNYEQYF.